This is a list of T cell receptor beta chains from one sample in a study of blood T cells in healthy people across ages. TCRdb fed the 5' RACE reads into MiXCR, producing one record per CDR3 protein. The data show about 1.4 million distinct CDR3 sequences, approximately 63% seen once. Sequencing was performed on blood. The receptors stem from a young man in good health. Both conserved end residues are trimmed from each CDR3.

CDR3 protein,V gene
ASSVAEGNYNEQF,TRBV9
ASSKRTGGERGLYNEQF,TRBV5-1
SANTGAWETQY,TRBV20-1
ASRGLAGDTDTQY,TRBV6-4
SGMGDYGYT,TRBV29-1
ASSFRRSYEQY,TRBV27
ASSAAGSPYEQY,TRBV3-1
ASSSRGGYSYEQY,TRBV27
ASSESRPVDGELF,TRBV2
ASSFGLAGEETQY,TRBV7-7
ASSLYSGQNYGYT,TRBV12-3/TRBV12-4
ASSIDRGSQY,TRBV7-2
ASSPRLAGADNEQF,TRBV7-8
ASSQVMGYEQY,TRBV4-1
AISESRAGVRDEQF,TRBV10-3
ASSPSKGVYNEQY,TRBV7-9
SVRDRGTKNIQY,TRBV29-1
ASSQRPGTGGTEAF,TRBV4-3
ATSDSDRLEGYT,TRBV24-1
ASSQPGSVEKLF,TRBV7-9
ASSPTMGQPQH,TRBV18
ASSLMGFRTDTQY,TRBV4-1
ASTGTGTKNIQY,TRBV6-2/TRBV6-3
AGSQDEAGAGTDTQY,TRBV14
ASSDTSGVSYEQY,TRBV12-3/TRBV12-4
ASSPPTGVKWDNEQY,TRBV27
ANGTTSYERY,TRBV7-2
ASGRQFYNEQF,TRBV28
ASSSGHSYNEQF,TRBV28
ASSEGLAGSSYNEQF,TRBV6-1
ASSLASDPNEQY,TRBV5-1
SARVRLAGGRNNEQF,TRBV20-1
ASSYGGNSGANVLT,TRBV6-5
ASSATSGRTGGYT,TRBV6-2/TRBV6-3
ASSLWGGRQMYEQY,TRBV7-6
ASSGGRTSSKEQY,TRBV2
ASSLAGQAGGGDYNEQF,TRBV7-2
SAHRPGSYEQY,TRBV20-1
ASGTLRLAGGLNEQY,TRBV12-5
ASSYSGSGYEQY,TRBV6-5
ASSIGLSNQPQH,TRBV5-1
ASSYAVRMETQY,TRBV6-2/TRBV6-3
SVEDPQGTNYGYT,TRBV29-1
ASSYASLSYEQY,TRBV6-2/TRBV6-3
ASSLGMGGYT,TRBV12-3/TRBV12-4
SADNSGASTDTQY,TRBV20-1
ASNGGALNTEAF,TRBV7-2
ASSWGLAGGPNTDTQY,TRBV7-2
ASSLNPGQGDYEQY,TRBV7-8
ASRSIRGTEAF,TRBV5-1